This T cell receptor beta chain was found in a study of cytomegalovirus exposure and HLA in healthy donors. Germline V gene sequence: CDR1 SEHNR, CDR2 FQNEAQ (reference sequence). This CDR3 contains 13 residues. The ends were cut back, 5 bases at V and 6 bases at J, with 11 bases in the middle. Use of 60 Vbeta and 13 Jbeta primers characterized the PCR. The assay was immunoSEQ multiplex PCR, and TCRdb's table has in-frame clones only and misses some. This sample has just over 150,000 clones; more than 75% occur once, and the top ten carry about 2%. A note on this clone: Antigen unknown.

Study-wide points: Later work found most CMV-associated TCR beta chains apparently HLA-restricted.

The chain is built from TRBV7-9 and TRBJ1-3, with D unresolved. Material for sequencing was PBMCs. The receptor comes from a man in his late teens or twenties in good health and CMV-seropositive. Written as DNA, the CDR3 is TGTGCCAGCAGCGTAAGCGCTCAAAACACCATATATTTT. Residues: CASSVSAQNTIYF.